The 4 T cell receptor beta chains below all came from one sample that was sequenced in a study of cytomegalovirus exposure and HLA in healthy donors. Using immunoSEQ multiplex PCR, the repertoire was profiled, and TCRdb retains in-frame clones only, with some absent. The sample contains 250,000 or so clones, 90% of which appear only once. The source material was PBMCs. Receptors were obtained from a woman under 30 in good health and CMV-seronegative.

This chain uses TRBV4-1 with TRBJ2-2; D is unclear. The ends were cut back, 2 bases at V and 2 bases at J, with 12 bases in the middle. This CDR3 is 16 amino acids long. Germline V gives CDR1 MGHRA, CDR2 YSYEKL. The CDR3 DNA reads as TGCGCCAGCAGCCAAAGACTGGGTATTAACACCGGGGAGCTGTTTTTT. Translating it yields CASSQRLGINTGELFF.

The CDR3 reads CASSQGIAGSFYEQYF. In DNA form, the CDR3 reads TGTGCCAGCAGCCAAGGGATAGCGGGGTCGTTCTACGAGCAGTACTTC. The V gene is TRBV14, the J gene TRBJ2-7; 8 bases match TRBD2. The CDR3 sequence is 16 residues long. CDR1 and CDR2 (germline): SGHDN, FVKESK. V was clipped by 1 base and J by 3 bases; unmatched bases: 8.

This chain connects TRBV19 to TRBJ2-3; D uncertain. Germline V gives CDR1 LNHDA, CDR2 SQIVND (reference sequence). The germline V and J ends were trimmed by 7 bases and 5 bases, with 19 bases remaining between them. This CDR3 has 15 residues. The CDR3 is CASTPTWSSGDTQYF. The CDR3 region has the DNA TGTGCCAGTACCCCAACGTGGTCTAGTGGAGATACGCAGTATTTT.

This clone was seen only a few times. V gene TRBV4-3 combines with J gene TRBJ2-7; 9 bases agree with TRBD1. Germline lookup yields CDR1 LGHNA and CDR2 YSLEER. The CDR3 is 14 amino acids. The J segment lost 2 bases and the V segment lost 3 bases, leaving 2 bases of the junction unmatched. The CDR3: CASSHGQGTYEQYF. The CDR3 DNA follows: TGCGCCAGCAGCCATGGACAGGGGACCTACGAGCAGTACTTC.